These T cell receptor beta chains were read from a single sample in a study of blood T cell repertoires in COVID-19. Clones were sequenced by immunoSEQ multiplex PCR, and TCRdb holds only the in-frame ones, with some missing. The table lists around 170,000 clones, roughly 90% of them singletons. Sequencing used peripheral blood. All receptors derive from a man aged 60-69 years with acute or convalescent COVID-19. Both conserved end residues are part of each CDR3. A D gene is named only where the DNA matches it firmly. For some rows the clone size is stated as once, few or many, or as a class when expanded; others skip it.

V: TRBV29-1
J: TRBJ1-1
size: .
D: TRBD1
DNA: TGCAGCGTTGAATATCTAACAGGGGGAAGAACTGAAGCTTTCTTT
CDR3: CSVEYLTGGRTEAFF

V: TRBV19
J: TRBJ1-3
size: .
D: TRBD1
DNA: TGTGCCAGTATCCCCGGGACAGGGTATGGAAACACCATATATTTT
CDR3: CASIPGTGYGNTIYF

V: TRBV19
J: TRBJ1-5
size: .
D: TRBD1
DNA: TGTGCCAGTAGTATAGAGGTTGGGACAGGAGGGAGCAATCAGCCCCAGCATTTT
CDR3: CASSIEVGTGGSNQPQHF

V: TRBV6-5
J: TRBJ2-7
size: once
D: .
DNA: TGTGCCAGCAGTTACTCGCCGGTCTCCTACGAGCAGTACTTC
CDR3: CASSYSPVSYEQYF

V: TRBV11-3
J: TRBJ2-3
size: .
D: TRBD2
DNA: TGTGCCAGCAGCTTAGATGGTAGCGGGGGTGCGGATACGCAGTATTTT
CDR3: CASSLDGSGGADTQYF

V: TRBV10-3
J: TRBJ2-1
size: once
D: .
DNA: TGTGCCATCAGTGATTTATCTGAGCAGTTCTTC
CDR3: CAISDLSEQFF

V: TRBV19
J: TRBJ1-1
size: .
D: .
DNA: TGTGCCAGTAGTACGAGAGGGGGTGAAGCTTTCTTT
CDR3: CASSTRGGEAFF

V: TRBV7-2
J: TRBJ1-3
size: .
D: .
DNA: TGTGCCAGCAGCTTAGGGCGGCTCTACTCTGGAAACACCATATATTTT
CDR3: CASSLGRLYSGNTIYF

V: TRBV19
J: TRBJ1-5
size: .
D: TRBD1
DNA: TGTGCCAGTAGGACCGGGACAGGCAATCAGCCCCAGCATTTT
CDR3: CASRTGTGNQPQHF

V: TRBV30
J: TRBJ1-5
size: .
D: TRBD1
DNA: TGTGCCTGGAGTGGAGAACAGGGGAGTCAGCCCCAGCATTTT
CDR3: CAWSGEQGSQPQHF

V: TRBV7-9
J: TRBJ2-3
size: once
D: TRBD2
DNA: TGTGCCAGCAGCCCGCGGGACGGGGGGGCTGCGGGAGGAGCAGATACGCAGTATTTT
CDR3: CASSPRDGGAAGGADTQYF

V: TRBV27
J: TRBJ2-1
size: .
D: TRBD1
DNA: TGTGCCAGCAGCCGGGACAGCAACAATGAGCAGTTCTTC
CDR3: CASSRDSNNEQFF

V: TRBV14
J: TRBJ2-3
size: .
D: TRBD2
DNA: TGTGCCAGCAGCCAGGCGGGGGGTACGCAGTATTTT
CDR3: CASSQAGGTQYF

V: TRBV6-5
J: TRBJ1-1
size: .
D: TRBD1
DNA: TGTGCCAGCAGTTACTCGACAGGGGGCTTACACACTGAAGCTTTCTTT
CDR3: CASSYSTGGLHTEAFF

V: TRBV5-1
J: TRBJ1-2
size: .
D: .
DNA: TGCGCCAGCAGCTCAACTACACAGGGTTTAGCTAACTATGGCTACACCTTC
CDR3: CASSSTTQGLANYGYTF

V: TRBV14
J: TRBJ1-6
size: .
D: .
DNA: TGTGCCAGCAGCCAATCCCGTGGGCCGCCGGCCCTCCACTTT
CDR3: CASSQSRGPPALHF

V: TRBV10-3
J: TRBJ2-5
size: .
D: TRBD1
DNA: TGTGCCATCAGTGCCACCGGACAGGGTGAAGAGACCCAGTACTTC
CDR3: CAISATGQGEETQYF

V: TRBV9
J: TRBJ2-1
size: .
D: TRBD2
DNA: TGTGCCAGCAGCGTGGGACTAGCGGGGGGCCACAATGAGCAGTTCTTC
CDR3: CASSVGLAGGHNEQFF

V: TRBV6-5
J: TRBJ2-3
size: .
D: TRBD2
DNA: TGTGCCAGCAGTCGACTAGCGGGGGTCACAGATACGCAGTATTTT
CDR3: CASSRLAGVTDTQYF

V: TRBV24-1
J: TRBJ2-3
size: .
D: TRBD1
DNA: TGTGCCACCAGTGATCTCGGACAGGGGTTCCGCACAGATACGCAGTATTTT
CDR3: CATSDLGQGFRTDTQYF

V: TRBV24-1
J: TRBJ2-7
size: .
D: .
DNA: TGTGCCACCAGTGATTTGAACAGTGGGTCCGAGCAGTACTTC
CDR3: CATSDLNSGSEQYF

V: TRBV28
J: TRBJ1-4
size: .
D: .
DNA: TGTGCCAGCAGCTTACCGGGAGCCGGGGAAAAACTGTTTTTT
CDR3: CASSLPGAGEKLFF

V: TRBV7-2
J: TRBJ1-1
size: .
D: .
DNA: TGTGCCAGCAGCTTATTGGAGGAGGGCACTGAAGCTTTCTTT
CDR3: CASSLLEEGTEAFF

V: TRBV11-3
J: TRBJ2-1
size: .
D: TRBD2
DNA: TGTGCCAGCAGACCTGGACTAGCGGGAGGGTTCAATGAGCAGTTCTTC
CDR3: CASRPGLAGGFNEQFF

V: TRBV21-1
J: TRBJ2-3
size: .
D: .
DNA: TGTGCCAGCAGCAAAGGGGGGACAGGGGGAATTCATACGCAGTATTTT
CDR3: CASSKGGTGGIHTQYF

V: TRBV30
J: TRBJ1-2
size: .
D: TRBD1
DNA: TGTGCCTGGAGTCCGCTTGGGGGGACAGACTATGGCTACACCTTC
CDR3: CAWSPLGGTDYGYTF

V: TRBV29-1
J: TRBJ2-2
size: .
D: TRBD1
DNA: TGCAGCGTGTTATCCTCGGGACAGACCTACACCGGGGAGCTGTTTTTT
CDR3: CSVLSSGQTYTGELFF

V: TRBV5-8
J: TRBJ1-4
size: .
D: TRBD1
DNA: TGTGCCAGCAGCTTTCAGGGGGTTGGTGAAAAACTGTTTTTT
CDR3: CASSFQGVGEKLFF

V: TRBV18
J: TRBJ2-7
size: .
D: .
DNA: TGTGCCAGCTCACCGGGGACTGGCTCCTACGAGCAGTACTTC
CDR3: CASSPGTGSYEQYF

V: TRBV6-5
J: TRBJ2-4
size: .
D: .
DNA: TGTGCCAGCGAGGGTGTAGACATTCAGTACTTC
CDR3: CASEGVDIQYF

V: TRBV10-3
J: TRBJ1-4
size: .
D: TRBD1
DNA: TGTGCCACCTCAGGGGGAGACGGTGAAAAACTGTTTTTT
CDR3: CATSGGDGEKLFF

V: TRBV9
J: TRBJ2-3
size: .
D: .
DNA: TGTGCCAGCAGCCTCCTCACAGATACGCAGTATTTT
CDR3: CASSLLTDTQYF

V: TRBV7-9
J: TRBJ1-3
size: .
D: TRBD1
DNA: TGTGCCAGCAGCGTAAACAGGGGAGGAGGAAACACCATATATTTT
CDR3: CASSVNRGGGNTIYF

V: TRBV19
J: TRBJ2-5
size: once
D: TRBD1
DNA: TGTGCCAGTAGTGGGGACAGGCAAGAGACCCAGTACTTC
CDR3: CASSGDRQETQYF

V: TRBV28
J: TRBJ1-6
size: .
D: TRBD1
DNA: TGTGCCAGCAGTGGGTTAGGGACAGCCAATAATTCACCCCTCCACTTT
CDR3: CASSGLGTANNSPLHF

V: TRBV6-5
J: TRBJ1-2
size: .
D: .
DNA: TGTGCCAGCAGCGCCGGCCGGGGAGGTGGCTACACCTTC
CDR3: CASSAGRGGGYTF

V: TRBV18
J: TRBJ1-1
size: .
D: .
DNA: TGTGCCAGCTCCCTACGCCCAGGGGAGAACACTGAAGCTTTCTTT
CDR3: CASSLRPGENTEAFF

V: TRBV27
J: TRBJ1-6
size: .
D: .
DNA: TGTGCCAGCAGTTTCGCGGGGGGCGGTAATTCACCCCTCCACTTT
CDR3: CASSFAGGGNSPLHF

V: TRBV6-4
J: TRBJ2-2
size: many
D: TRBD2
DNA: TGTGCCAGCAGCCTTCTAGCGGGGGAAACCGGGGAGCTGTTTTTT
CDR3: CASSLLAGETGELFF

V: TRBV7-8
J: TRBJ1-4
size: once
D: TRBD1
DNA: TGTGCCAGCAGCTCCGGACAGGGTAGTTGGGGTGAAAAACTGTTTTTT
CDR3: CASSSGQGSWGEKLFF

V: TRBV19
J: TRBJ2-1
size: .
D: TRBD2
DNA: TGTGCTACTTCTGGGGTAGCGGGGACTTACAATGAGCAGTTCTTC
CDR3: CATSGVAGTYNEQFF

V: TRBV6-5
J: TRBJ2-1
size: .
D: TRBD1
DNA: TGTGCCAGCAGTCCTACGGGACAGACAAACAATGAGCAGTTCTTC
CDR3: CASSPTGQTNNEQFF

V: TRBV6-5
J: TRBJ1-1
size: .
D: TRBD1
DNA: TGTGCCAGCAGTTACGGCAGGGGGCGGACTGAAGCTTTCTTT
CDR3: CASSYGRGRTEAFF

V: TRBV19
J: TRBJ1-3
size: .
D: .
DNA: TGTGCCAGTAGCCCTGAGGGGCAAAGAGCGGGAAACATCATATATTTT
CDR3: CASSPEGQRAGNIIYF

V: TRBV7-3
J: TRBJ2-3
size: .
D: .
DNA: TGTGCCAGCAGCTTACTGACAGATGATATGGTAGATACGCAGTATTTT
CDR3: CASSLLTDDMVDTQYF